This T cell receptor beta chain was profiled in a study of T cells expressing NK-cell markers (dated by TCRdb to the early 2020s). Background for the entire study: In sorted CD3+CD56+NKG2C+, CD3+CD56+NKG2C- and CD3+CD56-NKG2C+ T-cell subsets from several donors, TCR beta-chain repertoires were profiled. Among the eight sequenced donors, seven were HCMV-seropositive and one was HCMV-seronegative. All eight donors whose samples were sequenced were randomly selected healthy volunteers, three of them men and five women. Illumina HiSeq 2000/2500, MiSeq or NextSeq was used to sequence libraries as 2 x 150 bp reads.

The study at large found these results: In six or seven donors, the dominant CD3+CD56+NKG2C+ clonotypes ranked among the top 10 CD8+ clonotypes, making up roughly 1.0-8% of CD8+ T cells. Those dominant clonotypes were again the most abundant among CD3+CD56-NKG2C+ cells in several donors, at about 28.3-60.1%. Whether the expanded NKG2C-expressing T cell clones were specific for HCMV antigens was left unclear.

The data were produced on an Illumina HiSeq 2000. 5'RACE template switching, by which a universal primer site and unique molecular identifiers were added, was used to make TCR beta cDNA libraries. Priming for cDNA synthesis came from the TCR beta constant segment, and two successive PCR amplification steps followed. The paper's data handling went like this. MIGEC was used to demultiplex reads and group reads by UMI, and MiTCR was used to assemble and quantify clonotypes. To remove erroneous sequences, TCR cDNA sequences were retained only when supported by two or more reads. Downstream repertoire analysis used the tcR package, and clonotypes were matched across fractions by CDR3 nucleotide sequence plus V segment. VDJmatch was used to annotate antigen specificity against VDJdb, with one amino acid substitution in CDR3 permitted. Reprocessed by TCRdb, the reads give a single entry per CDR3 protein sequence, without DNA. The V and J calls were not made by the authors but by TCRdb's processing. The sample table records hundreds of thousands of distinct CDR3 sequences. Of the sample, less than 7.5% falls within the top ten clones.

As regards this clonotype: Its antigen has not been determined.

The germline V gene (reference sequence) gives CDR1 as LNHDA and CDR2 as SQIVND. From its cysteine to its phenylalanine, the CDR3 spans 11 amino acids. No DNA was logged. A commercial ELISA kit detecting HCMV-specific IgG in serum was used to determine HCMV serostatus. Ficoll density gradient centrifugation was used to isolate peripheral blood mononuclear cells from blood. The rearranged segments are TRBV19 and TRBJ2-5; without DNA, the TCRdb call of TRBD1 cannot be checked. The sequence was collected from a woman between 18 and 69 years old in good health. The sample consisted of blood T cells: a sorted CD56 or NKG2C T cell subset, CD4+ or CD8+ T cells, or bulk PBMC T cells (not recorded which). The CDR3 sequence is CASSMQGTQYF.